These 3 T cell receptor beta chains came from one sample sequenced in a study of blood T cell repertoires in COVID-19. Clones were sequenced by immunoSEQ multiplex PCR, and TCRdb holds only the in-frame ones, with some missing. This table has around 130,000 clones, 60% to 85% appearing once. The sample taken for sequencing was peripheral blood. These receptors were obtained from a man between 50 and 59 years old with acute or convalescent COVID-19.

Concerning this clone itself: The CDR3 does not close with the conserved phenylalanine or tryptophan, likely indicating a read error. Because the CDR3's place on the DNA is in doubt, the DNA is left out and the CDR3 is given as listed by TCRdb. This chain uses TRBV24-1 with TRBJ1-3; TRBD1, the D gene given by the table, was not confirmed from the DNA. Germline-derived CDR1 and CDR2 are KGHDR and SFDVKD. The CDR3 spans 9 residues, counting both ends. The CDR3 sequence: CATSKQGTV.

Of note for this clone: A single base separates this from a much larger clone, so it may be a read error. V and J are TRBV12-3 or TRBV12-4 and TRBJ1-5; 8 bases fit TRBD1. Germline trimming cut 6 bases from V and 2 bases from J; bases unmatched to any gene: 0. The CDR3 sequence is 13 residues long. The CDR3 loop is CASRGQGNQPQHF. CDR3 in DNA: TGTGCCAGCAGGGGACAGGGCAATCAGCCCCAGCATTTT.

V usage is TRBV7-9 and J usage is TRBJ2-6; D remains ambiguous. The V gene lost 1 base and the J gene lost 0 bases, with 13 bases spanning the gap. Germline CDR1 reads SEHNR; CDR2 reads FQNEAQ (reference sequence). The CDR3 has 18 residues. CDR3 nucleotides: TGTGCCAGCAGCTTAGGTTTGCGGTGGGTCTCTGGGGCCAACGTCCTGACTTTC. It specifies CASSLGLRWVSGANVLTF.